These T cell receptor beta chains were read from a single sample in a study of T cell changes during pregnancy in multiple sclerosis. Here immunoSEQ multiplex PCR was the method, and the copy in TCRdb shows in-frame clones only, minus some. The data contain about 60,000 clones, just over 90% of them singletons. Specimen: CD8+ T cells from peripheral blood mononuclear cells, collected in the second trimester of pregnancy. The receptor source for this set is a female donor with multiple sclerosis, enrolled in a pregnancy study. Each CDR3 is given with its conserved first and last residue. D genes are given only for firm matches. Not every row has a clone size; where given, it reads once, few, many or a size class.

V: TRBV4-2; D: -; size: few; length: 13; J: TRBJ1-1; CDR3: CASSQGPGTEAFF; DNA: TGTGCCAGCAGCCAAGGGCCGGGGACTGAAGCTTTCTTT
V: TRBV5-6; D: -; size: -; length: 15; J: TRBJ1-3; CDR3: CASSSLRTGGNTIYF; DNA: TGTGCCAGCAGCTCCCTAAGGACTGGTGGAAACACCATATATTTT
V: TRBV5-1; D: -; size: -; length: 16; J: TRBJ2-1; CDR3: CASSPFSPGSYNEQFF; DNA: TGCGCCAGCAGCCCCTTCAGTCCGGGCTCCTACAATGAGCAGTTCTTC
V: TRBV27; D: -; size: -; length: 15; J: TRBJ2-3; CDR3: CASSLGRGSGDTQYF; DNA: TGTGCCAGCAGTTTAGGACGGGGATCTGGAGATACGCAGTATTTT
V: TRBV9; D: TRBD1; size: -; length: 13; J: TRBJ2-2; CDR3: CASGTGWGGELFF; DNA: TGTGCCAGCGGGACAGGGTGGGGCGGGGAGCTGTTTTTT
V: TRBV28; D: -; size: -; length: 14; J: TRBJ1-5; CDR3: CASREVYSNQPQHF; DNA: TGTGCCAGCCGAGAGGTATATAGCAATCAGCCCCAGCATTTT
V: TRBV2; D: -; size: -; length: 12; J: TRBJ2-7; CDR3: CASHGGAGEQYF; DNA: TGTGCCAGCCATGGGGGGGCCGGCGAGCAGTACTTC
V: TRBV5-1; D: TRBD1; size: -; length: 18; J: TRBJ1-3; CDR3: CASSLVWTGQDPGNTIYF; DNA: TGCGCCAGCAGCTTGGTTTGGACAGGGCAGGATCCTGGAAACACCATATATTTT
V: TRBV15; D: -; size: -; length: 12; J: TRBJ1-1; CDR3: CATSRDFGGAFF; DNA: TGTGCCACCAGCAGAGATTTCGGGGGAGCTTTCTTT
V: TRBV5-1; D: -; size: -; length: 12; J: TRBJ1-2; CDR3: CASSWDNGGYTF; DNA: TGCGCCAGCAGCTGGGACAACGGTGGCTACACCTTC
V: TRBV21-1; D: -; size: -; length: 15; J: TRBJ2-1; CDR3: CASSKSPRTGDEQFF; DNA: TGTGCCAGCAGCAAATCCCCGCGGACAGGCGATGAGCAGTTCTTC
V: TRBV2; D: TRBD1; size: -; length: 16; J: TRBJ2-1; CDR3: CASSYSGTVPNNEQFF; DNA: TGTGCCAGCAGTTACTCCGGGACAGTACCTAACAATGAGCAGTTCTTC
V: TRBV15; D: -; size: -; length: 18; J: TRBJ2-4; CDR3: CATSRDYGLDLAKNIQYF; DNA: TGTGCCACCAGCAGAGATTATGGCCTTGACTTAGCCAAAAACATTCAGTACTTC
V: TRBV7-2; D: -; size: -; length: 14; J: TRBJ2-1; CDR3: CASSPWASHNEQFF; DNA: TGTGCCAGCAGCCCGTGGGCTAGCCACAATGAGCAGTTCTTC